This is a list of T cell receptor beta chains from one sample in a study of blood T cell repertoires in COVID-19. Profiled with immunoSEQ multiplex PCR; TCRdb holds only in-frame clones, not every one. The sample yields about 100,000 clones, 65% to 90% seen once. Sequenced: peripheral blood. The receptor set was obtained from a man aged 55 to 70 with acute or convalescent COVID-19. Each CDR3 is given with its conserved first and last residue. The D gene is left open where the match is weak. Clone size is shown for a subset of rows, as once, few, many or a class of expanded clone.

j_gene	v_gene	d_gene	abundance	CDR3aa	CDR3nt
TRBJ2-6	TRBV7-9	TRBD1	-	CATRKDRVRSGANVLTF	TGTGCCACCAGGAAGGACAGGGTTCGCTCTGGGGCCAACGTCCTGACTTTC
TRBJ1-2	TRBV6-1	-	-	CASSEFINAGGYTF	TGTGCCAGCAGTGAGTTCATTAATGCAGGGGGCTACACCTTC
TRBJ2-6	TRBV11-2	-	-	CASSSYSLSSGANVLTF	TGTGCCAGCAGCTCATACAGCCTATCCTCTGGGGCCAACGTCCTGACTTTC
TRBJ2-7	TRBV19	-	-	CASSIGYTTYEQYF	TGTGCCAGTAGTATAGGGTACACAACCTACGAGCAGTACTTC
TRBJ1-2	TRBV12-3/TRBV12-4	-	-	CASSQIMFGYTF	TGTGCCAGCAGTCAAATCATGTTTGGCTACACCTTC
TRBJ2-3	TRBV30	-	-	CACAIYGTQYF	TGTGCCTGCGCGATCTATGGTACGCAGTATTTT
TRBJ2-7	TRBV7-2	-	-	CASSSQGGRNYEQYF	TGTGCCAGCAGCTCTCAAGGAGGACGTAACTACGAGCAGTACTTC
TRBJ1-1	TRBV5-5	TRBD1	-	CASSATGTGGKMAFF	TGTGCCAGCAGCGCTACCGGGACAGGGGGAAAAATGGCTTTCTTT
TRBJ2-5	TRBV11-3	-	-	CASSLGAGQETQYF	TGTGCCAGCAGCTTAGGGGCGGGTCAAGAGACCCAGTACTTC
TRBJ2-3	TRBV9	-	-	CASSPRGRGPSTDTQYF	TGTGCCAGCAGCCCCCGCGGGCGGGGGCCTAGCACAGATACGCAGTATTTT
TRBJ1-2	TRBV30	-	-	CAWSVPPSYGYTF	TGTGCCTGGAGTGTACCCCCCAGCTATGGCTACACCTTC
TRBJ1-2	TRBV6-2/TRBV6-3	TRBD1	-	CASSYSWDRGNYGYTF	TGTGCCAGCAGTTACAGCTGGGACAGGGGTAACTATGGCTACACCTTC
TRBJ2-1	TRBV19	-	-	CASSTMPQVSYNEQFF	TGTGCCAGTAGTACGATGCCTCAGGTCTCCTACAATGAGCAGTTCTTC
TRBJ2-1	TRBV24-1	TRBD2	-	CATQGGGIYNEQFF	TGTGCCACCCAGGGCGGGGGGATCTACAATGAGCAGTTCTTC
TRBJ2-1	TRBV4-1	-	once	CASSQELEFVPYNEQFF	TGCGCCAGCAGCCAAGAGCTTGAGTTTGTCCCCTACAATGAGCAGTTCTTC
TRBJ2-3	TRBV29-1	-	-	CSVGLGVSTDTQYF	TGCAGCGTTGGTCTAGGGGTGTCCACAGATACGCAGTATTTT
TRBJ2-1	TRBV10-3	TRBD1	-	CATEGQRSYNEQFF	TGTGCCACCGAGGGACAGCGCTCCTACAATGAGCAGTTCTTC
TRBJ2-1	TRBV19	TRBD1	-	CASSNGQGRDEQFF	TGTGCCAGTAGTAATGGACAGGGGAGAGATGAGCAGTTCTTC
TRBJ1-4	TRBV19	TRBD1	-	CASRGRRGLHNEKLFF	TGTGCCAGCAGGGGGCGCCGAGGGCTCCATAATGAAAAACTGTTTTTT
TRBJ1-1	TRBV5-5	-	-	CASSPLGRLRAEAFF	TGTGCCAGCAGCCCCCTTGGGAGGCTGAGGGCTGAAGCTTTCTTT
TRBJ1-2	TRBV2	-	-	CASSPRAGNGYTF	TGTGCCAGCAGCCCCAGGGCAGGGAATGGCTACACCTTC
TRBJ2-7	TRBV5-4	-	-	CASSLVIGELSEQYF	TGTGCCAGCAGCTTGGTTATAGGGGAACTTTCCGAGCAGTACTTC
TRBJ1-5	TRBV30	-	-	CAWSTRGGNQPQHF	TGTGCCTGGAGTACACGGGGTGGCAATCAGCCCCAGCATTTT
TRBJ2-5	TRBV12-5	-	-	CASGLAETQYF	TGTGCTAGTGGTTTGGCGGAGACCCAGTACTTC
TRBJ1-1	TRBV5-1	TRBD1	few	CASSPGQQNTEAFF	TGCGCCAGCAGCCCGGGACAGCAAAACACTGAAGCTTTCTTT
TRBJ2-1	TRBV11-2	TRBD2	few	CASSLSSGRAGEQFF	TGTGCCAGCAGCTTATCTAGCGGGAGGGCCGGGGAGCAGTTCTTC
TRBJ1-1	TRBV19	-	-	CASSMGTGMTNTEAFF	TGTGCCAGTAGTATGGGTACAGGAATGACCAACACTGAAGCTTTCTTT
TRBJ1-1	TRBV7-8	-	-	CASSLVGNTEAFF	TGTGCCAGCAGCTTAGTCGGGAACACTGAAGCTTTCTTT
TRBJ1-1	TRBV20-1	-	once	CSASPYTEAFF	TGCAGTGCTAGCCCTTACACTGAAGCTTTCTTT